This T cell receptor beta chain emerged from a study of shared clonotypes between healthy human individuals. The wider study: Each donor's CD8 memory used one plate, CD8 naive two, each CD4 subset three.

Profiling relied on immunoSEQ multiplex PCR, and the TCRdb table lists in-frame clones only, not all of them. The table lists fewer than 1 million clones, roughly 96% of them singletons. Remarks on this clone: The antigen is undetermined.

CD45RO negativity and positive selection for CCR7 defined naive CD8 cells, a population that excluded terminally differentiated effector memory CD45RA+ cells. The study's findings and limits: Estimated clonotype richness was generally higher in naive than memory subsets. Sharing across a few donors was seen in roughly 5% of naive CD4 clonotypes.

The sequence was collected from a man aged 30 to 45 in good health. The sample comprised naive CD8+ T cells sorted from blood.

CDR3 nucleotide sequence: TGTGCCAGCAGCTCCAGAACTAACTATGGCTACACCTTC. Its protein is CASSSRTNYGYTF. This chain links TRBV7-8 with TRBJ1-2, with unresolved D. The CDR3 length is 13 residues. CDR1 and CDR2 (germline): SGHVS, FQNEAQ. V was shortened by 4 bases and J by 0 bases, with 6 bases between the two germline ends.